One and the same sample provided the 21 T cell receptor beta chains below, sequenced in a study of siplizumab effects on memory and regulatory T cells. Sequencing was performed with immunoSEQ multiplex PCR; in TCRdb, only in-frame clones are kept and a portion is missing. The sample lists around 100,000 clones, just over 90% seen once, with around 0.7% in the top ten. The sample was Tregs sorted from blood. The receptor source for this set is a human donor in good health.

The gene calls are TRBV11-2 and TRBJ2-5; TRBD1 matches 9 bases. The V and J ends lost 3 bases and 4 bases, in that order; junction bases with no gene match: 18. CDR3 length: 19 residues. The germline V gene has CDR1 SGHAT and CDR2 FQNNGV. The CDR3 nucleotides are TGTGCCAGCAGCTTGAGCACGGGACAGGGTGGCGCAGTCGGAGAGACCCAGTACTTC. This codes for CASSLSTGQGGAVGETQYF. Based on the CDR3 plus reference TRBV11-2 and TRBJ2-5, the full variable domain is EAGVAQSPRYKIIEKRQSVAFWCNPISGHATLYWYQQILGQGPKLLIQFQNNGVVDDSQLPKDRFSAERLKGVDSTLKIQPAKLEDSAVYLCASSLSTGQGGAVGETQYFGPGTRLLVL.

This chain connects TRBV28 to TRBJ2-6; TRBD2 might be the D (5 bases). Germline values: CDR1 MDHEN, CDR2 SYDVKM. Between the trimmed V and J ends, which lost 1 base and 2 bases, there was a span of 15 bases. This CDR3 is 18 amino acids long. The CDR3: CASSLSPSGIPGANVLTF. The CDR3 DNA reads as TGTGCCAGCAGTTTATCCCCCTCGGGAATCCCTGGGGCCAACGTCCTGACTTTC.

This clone was recorded once. The chain carries TRBV10-3 and TRBJ2-2, with D possibly being TRBD2 (5 bases). CDR1 and CDR2 from the germline V gene are ENHRY and SYGVKD. The V gene lost 4 bases and the J gene lost 3 bases, with 9 bases spanning the gap. The CDR3 has 14 amino acids. CDR3 coding DNA: TGTGCCATCAGTGTTCAGGACTACACCGGGGAGCTGTTTTTT. Protein sequence: CAISVQDYTGELFF.

The chain links TRBV7-9 to TRBJ2-3; 16 bases match TRBD2. CDR1 is SEHNR, CDR2 FQNEAQ, per germline (reference sequence). CDR3 size: 19 residues. Germline trimming cut 6 bases from V and 3 bases from J; bases unmatched to any gene: 12. The CDR3, as DNA: TGTGCCAGCAGTGGTTGGACAGGGGGACTAGCGGGAGGGACAGATACGCAGTATTTT. This translates into CASSGWTGGLAGGTDTQYF.

This chain joins TRBV28 and TRBJ2-2; a weak D match, TRBD2 (5 bases). Germline V gene lookup returns CDR1 MDHEN and CDR2 SYDVKM. The CDR3 has 16 amino acids. Deletions cut 4 bases from V and 0 bases from J, with 12 bases between. The CDR3 loop is CASSSPLRANTGELFF. The CDR3 DNA follows: TGTGCCAGCAGTTCCCCGTTGAGGGCGAACACCGGGGAGCTGTTTTTT.

This clone was found a few times. This sequence joins TRBV5-4 and TRBJ2-5, with D tentatively TRBD1 (5 bases). The length of the CDR3 is 14 residues. Germline CDR1 reads SGHNT; CDR2 reads YYREEE (reference sequence). V was trimmed by 4 bases and J by 1 base, leaving 11 bases between them. The CDR3 sequence is CASSPDSFQETQYF. CDR3 sequence (DNA): TGTGCCAGCAGCCCCGACAGCTTCCAAGAGACCCAGTACTTC.

This clone was picked up one time. The chain couples TRBV6-5 to TRBJ1-1; 7 nucleotides match TRBD1. Germline CDR1 MNHEY, CDR2 SVGAGI. The V and J ends lost 2 bases and 4 bases, in that order; junction bases with no gene match: 7. There are 15 residues in the CDR3. The CDR3 loop reads CASSYSDRVGTEAFF. CDR3 DNA sequence: TGTGCCAGCAGTTACAGTGACAGGGTAGGCACTGAAGCTTTCTTT.

V usage is TRBV7-9 and J usage is TRBJ2-2; TRBD2 matches at 8 bases. The V and J ends lost 6 bases and 4 bases, in that order; junction bases with no gene match: 4. CDR3 size: 14 residues. CDR1 is SEHNR, CDR2 FQNEAQ, per germline (reference sequence). CDR3 nucleotides: TGTGCCAGCAGTCGGACTAGCCTCACCGGGGAGCTGTTTTTT. As protein: CASSRTSLTGELFF.

This clone has more than one count but fewer than ten. The gene calls are TRBV18 and TRBJ2-5, with D uncertain. Germline assignment: CDR1 KGHSH and CDR2 LQKENI. The CDR3 sequence is 13 residues long. V was trimmed by 2 bases and J by 4 bases, leaving 8 bases between them. The CDR3 region is CASSPISRETQYF. Written as DNA, the CDR3 is TGTGCCAGCTCACCAATTAGCAGAGAGACCCAGTACTTC.

This clone was seen a few times. The V call is TRBV4-2, the J call TRBJ2-2; no firm D call. The CDR3 contains 13 residues. Germline V CDR1 and CDR2: LGHNA, YNFKEQ. V was clipped by 1 base and J by 7 bases, with 7 bases between them. The CDR3: CASSQGVGGELFF. DNA of the CDR3: TGTGCCAGCAGCCAAGGGGTGGGCGGGGAGCTGTTTTTT.

This clone was counted between two and nine times. The chain uses TRBV15 and TRBJ1-6, with 8 bases fitting TRBD1. The CDR3 is made up of 15 amino acids. Losses at the gene ends were 2 bases for V and 10 bases for J; bases not matched to a gene: 7. The germline V gene encodes CDR1 LNHNV and CDR2 YYDKDF (reference sequence). DNA for the CDR3: TGTGCCACCAGCAGACTGACAGGGGTCAACTCACCCCTCCACTTT. This sequence encodes CATSRLTGVNSPLHF.

This clone was observed a single time. The chain employs TRBV7-6 and TRBJ2-5; 7 bases are a match to TRBD2. This CDR3 region has 13 residues. CDR1 and CDR2 from the germline V gene are SGHVS and FNYEAQ. J lost 6 bases, V lost 5 bases, and 6 bases had no gene match. The CDR3 nucleotides read TGTGCCAGCAGCGCGACTAGCACGCAGACCCAGTACTTC. It yields the protein CASSATSTQTQYF.

The V and J genes are TRBV7-8 and TRBJ2-1, with TRBD2 matching 8 bases. The V gene's germline CDR1 is SGHVS and CDR2 FQNEAQ. Trimming at V came to 2 bases and at J to 6 bases, leaving 6 bases not matched to a gene. This CDR3 has 15 amino acids. The CDR3 coding sequence is TGTGCCAGCAGCTTATCGAGCGGGAGTGGCAATGAGCAGTTCTTC. The encoded protein is CASSLSSGSGNEQFF.

For this clone: This specimen includes other DNA sequences encoding the same CDR3. The chain is built from TRBV10-3 and TRBJ1-2; tentatively, D is TRBD1 (5 bases). Germline V gene sequence: CDR1 ENHRY, CDR2 SYGVKD. The CDR3 totals 14 residues. Trimming cost V 0 bases and J 4 bases, with 9 bases left between them. The CDR3 spells CAISESSRVYGYTF. CDR3 DNA sequence: TGTGCCATCAGTGAGTCTTCCAGGGTCTATGGCTACACCTTC.

The chain has TRBV19 and TRBJ2-1; perhaps TRBD2 as D (6 bases). Per germline, CDR1 LNHDA and CDR2 SQIVND (reference sequence). CDR3 length equals 15 residues. V lost 6 bases, J lost 6 bases, and 18 bases lay in between. The CDR3: CASSLGTAAVNEQFF. Written as DNA, the CDR3 is TGTGCCAGTAGCCTCGGGACTGCCGCGGTCAATGAGCAGTTCTTC.

The chain uses TRBV7-9 and TRBJ2-5, with 8 nucleotides matching TRBD1. From germline, CDR1 is SEHNR and CDR2 FQNEAQ (reference sequence). The CDR3 is 16 residues long. The junction had 11 bases not matched to a gene; V was cut back by 3 bases and J by 5 bases. The CDR3 region has the DNA TGTGCCAGCAGCTTGATTTTCAGGACAGGGAGGGAGACCCAGTACTTC. Translated: CASSLIFRTGRETQYF. The variable domain in full, with the rest retrieved from reference TRBV7-9 and TRBJ2-5, is DTGVSQNPRHKITKRGQNVTFRCDPISEHNRLYWYRQTLGQGPEFLTYFQNEAQLEKSRLLSDRFSAERPKGSFSTLEIQRTEQGDSAMYLCASSLIFRTGRETQYFGPGTRLLVL.

The CDR3 loop is CASSVGTLGPYNEQFF. CDR3 coding DNA: TGTGCCAGCAGCGTCGGGACCCTCGGGCCCTACAATGAGCAGTTCTTC. The chain carries TRBV9 and TRBJ2-1; D may correspond to TRBD1 or TRBD2 (5 bases each). The CDR3 totals 16 residues. Trimming shortened V by 2 bases and J by 2 bases, and 14 bases separated the two germline ends. The V gene's germline CDR1 is SGDLS and CDR2 YYNGEE.

The rearrangement links TRBV18 to TRBJ1-2; D uncertain. The CDR3 totals 14 residues. From germline, CDR1 is KGHSH and CDR2 LQKENI. V was trimmed by 3 bases and J by 7 bases, leaving 15 bases between them. CDR3 sequence: CASSPVAWSGGYTF. CDR3 DNA sequence: TGTGCCAGCTCACCGGTGGCTTGGTCGGGTGGCTACACCTTC.

The chain uses TRBV29-1 and TRBJ2-1, with TRBD2 matching 10 bases. Losses at the gene ends were 2 bases for V and 4 bases for J; bases not matched to a gene: 8. Germline loops: CDR1 SQVTM, CDR2 ANQGSEA. This CDR3 is built from 16 residues. CDR3 DNA sequence: TGCAGCGTTGAAACCCAAGCGGGAGGGATATACAATGAGCAGTTCTTC. Translated: CSVETQAGGIYNEQFF.

The V and J genes are TRBV9 and TRBJ2-7; D is uncertain. The CDR3 covers 17 residues. CDR1 and CDR2 (germline): SGDLS, YYNGEE. The V end was cut by 4 bases, the J end by 6 bases, with 26 bases between. The CDR3 here is CASSQTVGPRGSVEQYF. CDR3 sequence (DNA): TGTGCCAGCAGCCAAACGGTGGGTCCTCGAGGATCTGTCGAGCAGTACTTC.

This chain joins TRBV9 and TRBJ2-1; TRBD2 agrees at 14 bases. V trimming: 3 bases; J trimming: 4 bases; junction bases outside the gene matches: 18. Per the germline V gene, CDR1 is SGDLS and CDR2 is YYNGEE. The CDR3 runs 21 residues. The CDR3 is CASSARSNRLAGGPFYNEQFF. CDR3 bases: TGTGCCAGCAGCGCCCGTAGTAACCGACTAGCGGGAGGGCCGTTTTACAATGAGCAGTTCTTC.